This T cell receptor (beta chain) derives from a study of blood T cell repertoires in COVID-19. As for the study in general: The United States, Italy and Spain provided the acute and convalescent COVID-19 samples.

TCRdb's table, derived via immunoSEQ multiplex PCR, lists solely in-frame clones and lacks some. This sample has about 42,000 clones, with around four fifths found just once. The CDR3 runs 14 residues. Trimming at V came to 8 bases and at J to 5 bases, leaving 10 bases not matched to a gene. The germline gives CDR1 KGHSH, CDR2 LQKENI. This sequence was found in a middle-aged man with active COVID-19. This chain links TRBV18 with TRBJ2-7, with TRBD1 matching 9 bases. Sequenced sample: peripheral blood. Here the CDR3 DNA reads TGTGCCAGCGCCCCCGGGACAGGGTTTCACGAGCAGTACTTC. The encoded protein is CASAPGTGFHEQYF.